The 9 T cell receptor beta chains below were found in one sample sequenced in a study of cytomegalovirus exposure and HLA in healthy donors. Primers: 60 Vbeta forward and 13 Jbeta reverse. The repertoire was sequenced with immunoSEQ multiplex PCR; TCRdb's copy has only in-frame clones and lacks some. The sample consists of around 95,000 clones, approximately 79% of them appearing once. The sample consisted of PBMCs. The receptors were sampled from a male donor in good health and CMV-seronegative.

The rearrangement links TRBV13 to TRBJ2-1; tentative D call: TRBD2 (6 bases). The CDR3 is 16 residues long. Germline V gene sequence: CDR1 PRHDT, CDR2 FYEKMQ (reference sequence). Trimming removed 5 bases from V and 4 bases from J, with 18 bases in between. The DNA of the CDR3 is TGTGCCAGCAGCCCCCCCGGTGGGACTTCTTACAATGAGCAGTTCTTC. It encodes CASSPPGGTSYNEQFF.

This clone was recorded at least ten times. The chain recombines TRBV19 with TRBJ1-1; a possible D gene is TRBD1 (6 bases). The V gene lost 5 bases and the J gene lost 3 bases, with 13 bases spanning the gap. The CDR3 consists of 14 residues. In germline, CDR1 is LNHDA, CDR2 SQIVND (reference sequence). In DNA, the CDR3 is TGTGCCAGTAGTGACATTGGGGGCTACACTGAAGCTTTCTTT. Translating gives CASSDIGGYTEAFF.

This clone was detected only a few times. CDR3 sequence reads: CASSPDGTPPDHEQYF. The CDR3 DNA follows: TGTGCCAGCAGCCCTGACGGGACACCACCCGACCACGAGCAGTACTTC. The chain is built from TRBV5-4 and TRBJ2-7; D perhaps matches TRBD1 (6 bases). This CDR3 comprises 16 residues. The germline V and J ends were trimmed by 4 bases and 5 bases, with 22 bases remaining between them. CDR1 and CDR2 (germline): SGHNT, YYREEE (reference sequence).

This chain uses TRBV5-1 with TRBJ2-7; 7 nucleotides line up with TRBD2. The V and J ends lost 0 bases and 3 bases, in that order; junction bases with no gene match: 3. This CDR3 is 14 amino acids long. CDR1 and CDR2 (germline): SGHRS, YFSETQ. CDR3 in amino acids: CASSLDGGFYEQYF. CDR3 nucleotides: TGCGCCAGCAGCTTGGACGGGGGGTTCTACGAGCAGTACTTC.

The chain joins TRBV30 to TRBJ1-3, with 9 bases matching TRBD1. Trimming at V came to 4 bases and at J to 1 base, leaving 5 bases not matched to a gene. This CDR3 has 15 residues. From germline, CDR1 is GTSNPN and CDR2 SVGIG (reference sequence). Here the CDR3 DNA reads TGTGCCTGGATCGTACAGGGGGCATCTGGAAACACCATATATTTT. Its translation is CAWIVQGASGNTIYF.

The gene calls are TRBV4-2 and TRBJ2-7; TRBD2 aligns across 11 bases. Per germline, CDR1 LGHNA and CDR2 YNFKEQ. V lost 3 bases to trimming and J lost 5 bases; unmatched junction nucleotides: 15. CDR3 size: 18 residues. CDR3 bases: TGTGCCAGCAGCCAGCGGCTAGCGGGAGGTATCACTACTGACGAGCAGTACTTC. Amino acid sequence: CASSQRLAGGITTDEQYF.

The chain couples TRBV13 to TRBJ2-7; D may be TRBD2 (6 bases). There are 14 residues in the CDR3. V was clipped by 5 bases and J by 3 bases, with 14 bases between them. CDR1 and CDR2 from the germline V gene are PRHDT and FYEKMQ (reference sequence). CDR3 nucleotides: TGTGCCAGCAGCCACTGGGGGGAAGGCTACGAGCAGTACTTC. This sequence encodes CASSHWGEGYEQYF.

This sequence joins TRBV2 and TRBJ1-1; D ambiguous. V lost 4 bases, J lost 7 bases, and 13 bases lay in between. In germline, CDR1 is SNHLY, CDR2 FYNNEI. The length of the CDR3 is 13 residues. CDR3 sequence: CASSGRRESEAFF. The CDR3 region has the DNA TGTGCCAGCAGTGGTCGGAGGGAAAGTGAAGCTTTCTTT.

This clone was seen just once. The chain employs TRBV5-6 and TRBJ1-5; 7 bases are shared with TRBD1. The length of the CDR3 is 16 residues. V shed 1 base and J 4 bases; nucleotides not matched to a gene: 8. Germline V gives CDR1 SGHDT, CDR2 YYEEEE. CDR3 amino acids: CASSLIRGDINQPQHF. The CDR3 DNA follows: TGTGCCAGCAGCTTGATCAGGGGGGATATTAATCAGCCCCAGCATTTT.